This T cell receptor beta chain was profiled in a study of shared clonotypes between healthy human individuals. This CDR3 contains 13 residues. CDR1 is MNHEY and CDR2 is SVGAGI in the germline V gene. Trimming stripped 7 bases from V and 5 bases from J, with 15 bases between. The assay was immunoSEQ multiplex PCR, and TCRdb's table has in-frame clones only and misses some. The repertoire holds about 560,000 clones, with roughly 79% as singletons. The chain joins TRBV6-5 to TRBJ2-7; tentatively, D is TRBD1 or TRBD2 (5 bases each). Sequencing input: PBMCs. The source is a middle-aged woman in good health. Some clones in this sample may be carry-over from other donors' samples. The DNA for the CDR3 is TGTGCCAGCAAACCTCCCGGGACCCACGAGCAGTACTTC. The encoded protein is CASKPPGTHEQYF.